What follows describes a single T cell receptor beta chain. The data stem from a study of blood T cell repertoires in COVID-19. As for the study in general: From the United States, Italy and Spain came samples of acute and convalescent COVID-19.

Here immunoSEQ multiplex PCR was the method, and the copy in TCRdb shows in-frame clones only, minus some. This table has about 60,000 clones, nearly 90% appearing once. This TCR derives from a man aged 45-60 years with active COVID-19. The sample taken for sequencing was peripheral blood.

DNA of the CDR3: TGTGCCAGCAGTGAAGCGCCCAGGGGAAACTATGGCTACACCTTC. It specifies CASSEAPRGNYGYTF. This chain connects TRBV2 to TRBJ1-2, with D possibly matching TRBD1 (6 bases). CDR1 SNHLY and CDR2 FYNNEI come from the germline V gene. This CDR3 contains 15 residues. Trimming pared 0 bases from V and 2 bases from J, leaving 10 bases between.